The next 9 T cell receptor beta chains were all read from a single sample in a study of blood T cell repertoires in COVID-19 (dated by TCRdb to about 2020). The protocol used for the library was the immunoSEQ multiplex PCR assay. TCRdb mirrors the immuneACCESS table, restricted to in-frame sequences. Some clones are absent from its copies; in checked studies, under half trace to an unresolved V gene, and the reason for the others is unknown. The sample table holds under 250,000 clones, of which around nine tenths were seen once. Of the sample, under 9% falls within the top ten clones. Material: peripheral blood. The receptors stem from a woman between 65 and 79 years old with active or convalescent COVID-19.

This rearrangement joins TRBV10-1 to TRBJ2-2; perhaps TRBD2 as D (7 bases). The germline CDR1 and CDR2 sequences are WNHNN and SYGVQD (reference sequence). V was shortened by 5 bases and J by 3 bases, with 10 bases between the two germline ends. This CDR3 is 14 amino acids long. The CDR3 DNA is TGCGCCAGCAGTAAGGGGGGGGACACCGGGGAGCTGTTTTTT. Encoded protein: CASSKGGDTGELFF.

The rearrangement links TRBV4-2 to TRBJ2-5; 8 bases line up with TRBD2. The V gene end was trimmed by 1 base and the J gene end by 3 bases; junction bases not matched to a gene: 4. The CDR3 covers 15 residues. Germline CDR1 reads LGHNA; CDR2 reads YNFKEQ. The CDR3 DNA is TGTGCCAGCAGCCAAGGTGGGACTAGGGAAGAGACCCAGTACTTC. It encodes CASSQGGTREETQYF.

This clone appeared a few times. The chain links TRBV7-8 to TRBJ1-6; TRBD1 is a possible D gene (5 bases). Germline CDR1 is SGHVS and CDR2 is FQNEAQ. Trimming stripped 5 bases from V and 6 bases from J, with 8 bases between. There are 13 residues in the CDR3. The CDR3 DNA sequence: TGTGCCAGCAGCCCCGGGGGTAATTCACCCCTCCACTTT. Its protein is CASSPGGNSPLHF.

This clone was counted once. At one end, the junction sequence differs from germline, possibly due to a read error. V usage is TRBV12-3 or TRBV12-4 and J usage is TRBJ1-5; TRBD1 matches at 9 bases. The CDR3 covers 11 residues. The CDR3 bases are TGTGCCAGTGGACGGCGGGACAGGGTTTCTTTT. Its protein product is CASGRRDRVSF.

This clone was detected only once. The chain links TRBV7-9 to TRBJ2-6; TRBD2 matches 10 bases. Trimming removed 5 bases from V and 0 bases from J; junction bases left unmatched: 10. The CDR3 runs 19 residues. The V gene's germline CDR1 is SEHNR and CDR2 FQNEAQ (reference sequence). Here the CDR3 DNA reads TGTGCCAGCAGCCGGATATCTAGCGGGGGAGTCTCTGGGGCCAACGTCCTGACTTTC. Translated, it gives CASSRISSGGVSGANVLTF.

V gene TRBV6-2 or TRBV6-3 combines with J gene TRBJ1-6, with D uncertain. The CDR3 covers 18 residues. V dropped 4 bases and J dropped 5 bases, with 21 bases sitting between them. Germline values: CDR1 MNHEY, CDR2 SVGEGT. CDR3: CASSSVRYSRINNSPLHF. The CDR3 region has the DNA TGTGCCAGCAGTTCAGTCAGGTACAGCAGAATAAATAATTCACCCCTCCACTTT.

This chain uses TRBV3-1 (or the pseudogene TRBV3-2) with TRBJ2-1, with TRBD2 matching over 7 bases. Looked up from germline, CDR1 is LGHDT and CDR2 is YNNKEL (reference sequence). With V trimmed by 0 bases and J by 10 bases, 6 bases remained unmatched. The CDR3 totals 14 residues. CDR3 DNA: TGTGCCAGCAGCCAAGAGGGCGGGGGTGTCGAGCAGTTCTTC. Amino acids: CASSQEGGGVEQFF.

V usage is TRBV27 and J usage is TRBJ2-7; D gene uncertain. The CDR3 sequence is 13 residues long. The ends were cut back, 6 bases at V and 0 bases at J, with 9 bases in the middle. Germline-derived CDR1 and CDR2 are MNHEY and SMNVEV (reference sequence). For the CDR3, the DNA is TGTGCCAGCAGAACCCTGAGCTCCTACGAGCAGTACTTC. Translation gives CASRTLSSYEQYF.

This chain connects TRBV28 to TRBJ1-1, with D uncertain. The CDR3 sequence is 13 residues long. The V gene lost 8 bases and the J gene lost 0 bases, with 10 bases spanning the gap. Germline V lookup: CDR1 MDHEN, CDR2 SYDVKM. The CDR3 reads CASGKHMNTEAFF. CDR3 nucleotides: TGTGCCAGCGGCAAACACATGAACACTGAAGCTTTCTTT.